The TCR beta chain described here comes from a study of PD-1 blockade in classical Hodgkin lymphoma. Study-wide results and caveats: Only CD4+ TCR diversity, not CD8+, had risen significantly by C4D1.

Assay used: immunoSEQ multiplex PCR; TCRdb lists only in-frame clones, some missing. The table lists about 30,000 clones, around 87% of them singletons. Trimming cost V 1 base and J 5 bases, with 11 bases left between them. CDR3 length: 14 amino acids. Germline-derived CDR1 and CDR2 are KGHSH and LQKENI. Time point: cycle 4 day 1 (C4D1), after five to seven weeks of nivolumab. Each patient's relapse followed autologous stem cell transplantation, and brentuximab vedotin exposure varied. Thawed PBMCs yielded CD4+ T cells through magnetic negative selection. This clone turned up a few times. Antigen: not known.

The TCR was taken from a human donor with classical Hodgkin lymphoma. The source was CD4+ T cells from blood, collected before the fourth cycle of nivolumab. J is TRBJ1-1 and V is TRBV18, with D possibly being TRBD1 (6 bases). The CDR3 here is CASSPRDILTEAFF. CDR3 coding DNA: TGTGCCAGCTCACCACGGGACATCTTAACTGAAGCTTTCTTT.